One T cell receptor (beta chain) is described in this entry. This sample is part of a study of Graves' ophthalmopathy and Graves' hyperthyroidism. For repertoire sequencing, the TCR beta CDR3 regions were amplified from RNA transcripts. In the first round, RT-PCR was carried out with HTBI primers, and a multiplex PCR formed the second round. TCRdb processed the multiplex PCR reads anew with MiXCR; each CDR3 protein has one entry. In the table there are over 650,000 distinct CDR3 sequences, roughly 39% of which are singletons. Diagnoses were established from clinical symptoms, serum thyroxine, TRAb, thyroid ultrasound and orbital computed tomography. PBMCs originated in about 10 ml of fresh peripheral blood. The CDR3 consists of 14 residues. Per the germline V gene, CDR1 is GTSNPN and CDR2 is SVGIG (reference sequence). V lost 0 bases and J 6 bases, leaving 12 bases between the germline ends.

Sequencing used peripheral blood. J is TRBJ1-5 and V is TRBV30; D ambiguous. The TCR was taken from an adult man with Graves' ophthalmopathy. The CDR3 bases are TGTGCCTGGAGTGTACTCGAGGGTACTCAGCCCCAGCATTTT. As protein: CAWSVLEGTQPQHF.